The 4 T cell receptor beta chains presented below share a single source sample, sequenced in a study of blood T cell repertoires in COVID-19. Here immunoSEQ multiplex PCR was the method, and the copy in TCRdb shows in-frame clones only, minus some. The sample lists 190,000 or so clones, roughly 81% occurring once. Sequencing was done on a sample of peripheral blood. All receptors come from a woman older than 75 with COVID-19, enrolled during active disease.

The V and J genes are TRBV28 and TRBJ2-7; 7 nucleotides line up with TRBD2. With 5 bases clipped from V and 6 bases from J, the junction kept 19 bases outside the gene matches. Germline CDR1 and CDR2: MDHEN and SYDVKM. This CDR3 region has 17 residues. The CDR3 sequence is CASSLANWGRAVVEQYF. Here the CDR3 DNA reads TGTGCCAGCAGTCTAGCTAATTGGGGGAGGGCCGTCGTCGAGCAGTACTTC.

This clone occurred once. The chain couples TRBV10-3 to TRBJ2-5; no firm D call. Trimming removed 2 bases from V and 4 bases from J, with 14 bases in between. From germline, CDR1 is ENHRY and CDR2 SYGVKD. The CDR3 covers 15 residues. CDR3 protein: CAISEGQPSGETQYF. The CDR3 bases are TGTGCCATCAGTGAGGGCCAGCCCTCGGGAGAGACCCAGTACTTC.

The V call is TRBV3-1 (or the pseudogene TRBV3-2), the J call TRBJ2-3; 9 bases agree with TRBD1. Trimming cost V 3 bases and J 0 bases; bases outside gene matches: 1. Per germline, CDR1 LGHDT and CDR2 YNNKEL (reference sequence). The CDR3 consists of 15 residues. The CDR3 loop is CASSQTGGSTDTQYF. The CDR3 DNA reads as TGTGCCAGCAGCCAGACAGGGGGGAGCACAGATACGCAGTATTTT.

This sequence joins TRBV7-9 and TRBJ1-1; 9 nucleotides align to TRBD1. This CDR3 comprises 14 residues. The germline gives CDR1 SEHNR, CDR2 FQNEAQ (reference sequence). V lost 5 bases, J lost 3 bases, and 4 bases stayed unmatched. The CDR3 DNA follows: TGTGCCAGCAGCGAGGGACAGGGTGACACTGAAGCTTTCTTT. It yields the protein CASSEGQGDTEAFF.